A selection of T cell receptor beta chains follows, all from one sample in a study of control samples from healthy donors and cancer patients. Repertoires were generated with immunoSEQ multiplex PCR, while TCRdb's copy carries only in-frame clones and drops some. The data show under 80,000 clones, approximately 94% seen once. Sequencing was carried out using PBMCs. Source of these receptors: a woman in her thirties or forties with lung cancer. Both conserved end residues are part of each CDR3. A D gene is named only where the DNA matches it firmly. Only some rows state a clone size, as once, few, many or a class for expanded clones.

TRBJ1-1	-	TRBV9	TRBD1	TGTGCCAGCAGCGGCGGACAGGGGGTGGAGGCTTTCTTT	CASSGGQGVEAFF
TRBJ2-7	-	TRBV6-5	-	TGTGCCAGCAGCGTCCGGGAACGATACGAGCAGTACTTC	CASSVRERYEQYF
TRBJ1-2	-	TRBV20-1	-	TGCAGTGCTAGTGCTAGTTCGTCCCATGGCTACACCTTC	CSASASSSHGYTF
TRBJ1-3	-	TRBV12-3/TRBV12-4	-	TGTGCCAGCCGCCTCTCTGGAAACACCATATATTTT	CASRLSGNTIYF
TRBJ1-5	-	TRBV12-3/TRBV12-4	-	TGTGCCAGCAGTTTGACAGCTAATCAGCCCCAGCATTTT	CASSLTANQPQHF
TRBJ2-2	-	TRBV2	TRBD2	TGTGCCAGCAGTCCCGTAGCGGGGGGGATGGTCGGGGAGCTGTTTTTT	CASSPVAGGMVGELFF
TRBJ1-3	few	TRBV28	-	TGTGCCAGCAGTCTCAGGGGCTCTGGAAACACCATATATTTT	CASSLRGSGNTIYF
TRBJ1-3	-	TRBV9	-	TGTGCCAGCAGCGTAGGTACAGGGACGTTCTCTGGAAACACCATATATTTT	CASSVGTGTFSGNTIYF
TRBJ1-1	few	TRBV9	-	TGTGCCAGCAGCGAGGCGACAGGACCAGAAGCTTTCTTT	CASSEATGPEAFF
TRBJ2-7	-	TRBV11-2	-	TGTGCCAGCAGCCGGGGGGACAGCTCCTACGAGCAGTACTTC	CASSRGDSSYEQYF
TRBJ2-7	-	TRBV30	-	TGTGCCTGGAGTTCAAGGTACCACGAGCAGTACTTC	CAWSSRYHEQYF
TRBJ2-2	-	TRBV7-3	TRBD1	TGTGCCAGCAGCGCGACAGGGCCAAACGGGGAGCTGTTTTTT	CASSATGPNGELFF
TRBJ2-7	-	TRBV6-6	-	TGTGCCAGCAAACGGAACAGAGAGAGCTCCTACGAGCAGTACTTC	CASKRNRESSYEQYF
TRBJ2-5	few	TRBV6-2/TRBV6-3	TRBD1	TGTGCCAGCAGTTTCAATCACTGGGACAGGGACCTTAGCCCCCAAGAGACCCAGTACTTC	CASSFNHWDRDLSPQETQYF
TRBJ1-2	-	TRBV12-5	TRBD1	TGTGCTAGTGGATCGAGACAGGGGGACGCCTATGGCTACACCTTC	CASGSRQGDAYGYTF
TRBJ2-2	-	TRBV19	TRBD1	TGTGCCAGTAGTACCCAGGGGGCTGCGGACACCGGGGAGCTGTTTTTT	CASSTQGAADTGELFF
TRBJ1-3	-	TRBV6-5	-	TGTGCCACTGGGGGGACCGCCGAGGGCACCATATATTTT	CATGGTAEGTIYF
TRBJ2-2	-	TRBV19	TRBD1	TGTGCCAGTAGTACCAGACAGGGCACCGGGGAGCTGTTTTTT	CASSTRQGTGELFF
TRBJ1-5	once	TRBV4-1	-	TGCGCCAGCAGCCAAGTGGTAAGGGTTCAGCCCCAGCATTTT	CASSQVVRVQPQHF
TRBJ1-1	-	TRBV24-1	-	TGTGCCACCAGTGATTGGGGACGTTCGGAAGCTTTCTTT	CATSDWGRSEAFF
TRBJ1-5	once	TRBV28	-	TGTGCCAGCAGTTTAGGGGGGCGTCAGCCCCAGCATTTT	CASSLGGRQPQHF
TRBJ2-5	-	TRBV7-2	TRBD2	TGTGCCAGCAGCTTAAGCTCGCGGGGGGAGGAGACCCAGTACTTC	CASSLSSRGEETQYF
TRBJ1-3	-	TRBV19	-	TGTGCCAGTAGTCACCGGGACTCTGGAAACACCATATATTTT	CASSHRDSGNTIYF
TRBJ1-4	-	TRBV25-1	-	TGTGCCAGCAGTGAAGGTCTAATAACGAAGGGGAGGAAACTGTTTTTT	CASSEGLITKGRKLFF